The rows below give T cell receptor beta chains drawn from one sample of a study of cytomegalovirus exposure and HLA in healthy donors. Sequenced by immunoSEQ multiplex PCR; TCRdb stores in-frame clones only, minus some. Among approximately 220,000 clones listed, 82% were seen once. The sample comprised PBMCs. These receptors originate from a man aged 35-49 years in good health and CMV-seropositive. The CDR3 runs from the conserved cysteine through the conserved F or W. The D gene is left open where the match is weak. Size is stated for part of the rows, as once, few or many counts, or as a class when the clone is expanded.

V gene	D gene	J gene	clone size	CDR3 DNA	CDR3 protein
TRBV10-3	NA	TRBJ1-1	NA	TGTGCCATCAGTGACGACTCAGGGGACGAAGCTTTCTTT	CAISDDSGDEAFF
TRBV4-1	NA	TRBJ1-5	once	TGCGCCAGCAGCCCCATAGCGGGGGGGCACCAGCCCCAGCATTTT	CASSPIAGGHQPQHF
TRBV6-1	NA	TRBJ1-1	NA	TGTGCCAGCAGACTACAGGGTCAGAACACTGAAGCTTTCTTT	CASRLQGQNTEAFF
TRBV27	TRBD1	TRBJ2-1	NA	TGTGCCAGCACGGACAGGAAGTACAATGAGCAGTTCTTC	CASTDRKYNEQFF
TRBV5-1	NA	TRBJ2-5	NA	TGCGCCAGCAGCCCCGCAGGAGAGACCCAGTACTTC	CASSPAGETQYF
TRBV7-2	TRBD2	TRBJ2-5	NA	TGTGCCAGCGACAGGACGGGACTAGCGGTAGAGACCCAGTACTTC	CASDRTGLAVETQYF
TRBV25-1	TRBD1	TRBJ1-5	NA	TGTGCCAGCAGTGATTCCGGGACAGCCAATCAGCCCCAGCATTTT	CASSDSGTANQPQHF
TRBV7-3	TRBD1	TRBJ2-1	NA	TGTGCCAGCAGCCCCGGGACAGGATACAATGAGCAGTTCTTC	CASSPGTGYNEQFF
TRBV5-4	TRBD1	TRBJ2-1	NA	TGTGCCAGCAGCCACAGGGGGTCCCCCTACAATGAGCAGTTCTTC	CASSHRGSPYNEQFF
TRBV29-1	TRBD1	TRBJ2-3	NA	TGCAGCGGAGATCAGGGGGCCCAAGATACGCAGTATTTT	CSGDQGAQDTQYF
TRBV10-3	TRBD2	TRBJ2-5	NA	TGTGCCATCAGTGACATCAAGGCAAGCGGGAGGGCCAGGGAGACCCAGTACTTC	CAISDIKASGRARETQYF
TRBV5-1	TRBD1	TRBJ2-6	NA	TGCGCCAGCAGCTGGGTACAAGGGACAGGGACTGGGGCCAACGTCCTGACTTTC	CASSWVQGTGTGANVLTF
TRBV10-2	NA	TRBJ1-4	few	TGCGCCAGCAGTGATGGGGGGTTTGGTGAAAAACTGTTTTTT	CASSDGGFGEKLFF
TRBV2	NA	TRBJ2-3	NA	TGTGCCAGCAGTGAAAGACAGCAAAGCACAGATACGCAGTATTTT	CASSERQQSTDTQYF
TRBV7-3	TRBD2	TRBJ2-3	few	TGTGCCAGCAGCTTAACGGGACTAGCGGGAGAGACAGATACGCAGTATTTT	CASSLTGLAGETDTQYF
TRBV30	NA	TRBJ2-2	NA	TGTGCCTGGAGCCGGGACTTCACCGGGGAGCTGTTTTTT	CAWSRDFTGELFF
TRBV7-3	TRBD1	TRBJ2-2	once	TGTGCCAGCAGATTCGGACAGGGGAACACCGGGGAGCTGTTTTTT	CASRFGQGNTGELFF
TRBV27	NA	TRBJ2-3	NA	TGTGCCAGCAGTTTCCGGGGTTATGAGACAGATACGCAGTATTTT	CASSFRGYETDTQYF
TRBV6-5	TRBD1	TRBJ1-2	NA	TGTGCCAGCAGTTCCCCGGACAGGGGTGGGTATGGCTACACCTTC	CASSSPDRGGYGYTF
TRBV5-1	TRBD2	TRBJ2-5	NA	TGCGCCAGCAGCGGGTGGGACTACCCTCAAGAGACCCAGTACTTC	CASSGWDYPQETQYF
TRBV4-2	TRBD2	TRBJ2-5	NA	TGTGCCAGCAGTCCTAGCGGGGGTAAAGAGACCCAGTACTTC	CASSPSGGKETQYF
TRBV6-5	NA	TRBJ1-1	NA	TGTGCCAGCAGTTACCCCCCACAGGGTTCTACTGAAGCTTTCTTT	CASSYPPQGSTEAFF
TRBV11-3	NA	TRBJ2-7	NA	TGTGCCAGCAGTTCCGGCTCCTACGAGCAGTACTTC	CASSSGSYEQYF
TRBV5-4	NA	TRBJ2-2	NA	TGTGCCAGCAGCTTCTATGGGGGGACCGGGGAGCTGTTTTTT	CASSFYGGTGELFF
TRBV5-1	TRBD2	TRBJ2-5	NA	TGCGCCAGCAGCCCCTTACTAGCGGGAGGAGAGACCCAGTACTTC	CASSPLLAGGETQYF
TRBV27	NA	TRBJ1-1	NA	TGTGCCAGCAGTTGGGCAGGGGCCATGAACACTGAAGCTTTCTTT	CASSWAGAMNTEAFF
TRBV9	NA	TRBJ2-5	NA	TGTGCCAGCAGCGTAGAGGGAGGATTCCAAGAGACCCAGTACTTC	CASSVEGGFQETQYF
TRBV10-1	NA	TRBJ2-7	few	TGCGCCAGCAGTGAACAGGGCGGCGAGCAGTACTTC	CASSEQGGEQYF
TRBV6-1	NA	TRBJ2-1	NA	TGTGCCAGCAGGAATCGGGTGCAGGGTAGCTATGAGCAGTTCTTC	CASRNRVQGSYEQFF
TRBV6-5	TRBD1	TRBJ1-1	NA	TGTGCCAGCAAATCCACAGGGGAGATCACTGAAGCTTTCTTT	CASKSTGEITEAFF
TRBV7-8	NA	TRBJ1-1	NA	TGTGCCAGCAGCCTCGGACAGAACACTGAAGCTTTCTTT	CASSLGQNTEAFF
TRBV5-1	NA	TRBJ2-5	NA	TGCGCCAGCAGCCGTTTTACCGAGACTAGAGGTAGTAGAGAGACCCAGTACTTC	CASSRFTETRGSRETQYF
TRBV4-1	NA	TRBJ2-1	NA	TGCGCCAGCAGCCAAGACTCGGGGGACTCTTCCTACAATGAGCAGTTCTTC	CASSQDSGDSSYNEQFF
TRBV6-6	TRBD2	TRBJ2-1	NA	TGTGCCAGCAGCTCCGGGACTAGGGGCTATGAGCAGTTCTTC	CASSSGTRGYEQFF
TRBV14	NA	TRBJ2-7	NA	TGTGCCAGCAGCCAAGATCTAGCCAGGGGCTACGAGCAGTACTTC	CASSQDLARGYEQYF
TRBV4-1	TRBD2	TRBJ2-7	once	TGCGCCAGCAGCCAAGACAGGACTAGCGAATCCTACGAGCAGTACTTC	CASSQDRTSESYEQYF
TRBV7-9	NA	TRBJ1-2	NA	TGTGCCAGCACCGTTCCCCCGACAGGACACTATGGCTACACCTTC	CASTVPPTGHYGYTF